This entry concerns a single T cell receptor beta chain. Original data processing: Cell counts per sample came from amplifying reference gene primers. The table came from immunoSEQ multiplex PCR; TCRdb's copy has only in-frame clones and leaves some out. The V and J calls and clone size were taken over from that table, and D and trimming were inferred from the DNA. The sample holds 120,000 or so clones, 80% to 85% seen once. The data belong to a study of blood T cell repertoires in COVID-19. As for the study in general: The samples span acute and convalescent COVID-19 from the United States, Italy and Spain. Sample material is recorded as cDNA or gDNA derived from T cells, B-cell-depleted T cells, or PBMCs.

The V end was cut by 8 bases, the J end by 0 bases, with 17 bases between. The CDR3 has 15 amino acids. Germline CDR1 MNHEY, CDR2 SVGAGI. This receptor was obtained from a woman under 40 who had recovered from COVID-19. The gene calls are TRBV6-5 and TRBJ2-7, with D tentatively TRBD1 (5 bases). Sequencing was carried out using peripheral blood. The DNA of the CDR3 is TGTGCCAGCGGGCCGAGGCATGGGGCCTCCTACGAGCAGTACTTC. Its protein is CASGPRHGASYEQYF.